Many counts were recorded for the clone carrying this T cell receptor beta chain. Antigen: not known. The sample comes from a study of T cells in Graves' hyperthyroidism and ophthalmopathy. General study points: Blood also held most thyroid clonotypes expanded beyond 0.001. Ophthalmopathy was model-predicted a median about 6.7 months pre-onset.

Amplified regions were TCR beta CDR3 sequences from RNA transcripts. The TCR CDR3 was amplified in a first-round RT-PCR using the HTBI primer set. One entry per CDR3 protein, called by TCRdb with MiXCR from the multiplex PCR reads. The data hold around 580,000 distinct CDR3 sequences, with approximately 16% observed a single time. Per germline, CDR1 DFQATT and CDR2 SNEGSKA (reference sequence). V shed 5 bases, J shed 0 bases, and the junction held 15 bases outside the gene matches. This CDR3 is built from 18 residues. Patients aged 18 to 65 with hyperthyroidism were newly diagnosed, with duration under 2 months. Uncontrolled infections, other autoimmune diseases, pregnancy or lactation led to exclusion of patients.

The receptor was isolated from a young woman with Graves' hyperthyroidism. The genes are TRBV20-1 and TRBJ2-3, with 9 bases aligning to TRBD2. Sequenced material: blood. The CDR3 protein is CSAPPAGAGGLSTDTQYF. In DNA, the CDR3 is TGCAGTGCTCCTCCGGCGGGTGCGGGGGGGCTGAGCACAGATACGCAGTATTTT.